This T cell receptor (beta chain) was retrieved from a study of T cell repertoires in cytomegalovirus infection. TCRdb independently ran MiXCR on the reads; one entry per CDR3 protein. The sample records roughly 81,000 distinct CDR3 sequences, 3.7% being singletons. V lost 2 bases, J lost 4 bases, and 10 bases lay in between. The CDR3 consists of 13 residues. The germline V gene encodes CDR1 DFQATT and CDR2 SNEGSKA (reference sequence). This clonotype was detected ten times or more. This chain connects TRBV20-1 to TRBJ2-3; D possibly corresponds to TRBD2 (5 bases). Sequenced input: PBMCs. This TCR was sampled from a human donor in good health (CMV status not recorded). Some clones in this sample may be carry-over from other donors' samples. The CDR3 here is CSARMSGADTQYF. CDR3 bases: TGCAGTGCTAGAATGAGCGGCGCAGATACGCAGTATTTT.